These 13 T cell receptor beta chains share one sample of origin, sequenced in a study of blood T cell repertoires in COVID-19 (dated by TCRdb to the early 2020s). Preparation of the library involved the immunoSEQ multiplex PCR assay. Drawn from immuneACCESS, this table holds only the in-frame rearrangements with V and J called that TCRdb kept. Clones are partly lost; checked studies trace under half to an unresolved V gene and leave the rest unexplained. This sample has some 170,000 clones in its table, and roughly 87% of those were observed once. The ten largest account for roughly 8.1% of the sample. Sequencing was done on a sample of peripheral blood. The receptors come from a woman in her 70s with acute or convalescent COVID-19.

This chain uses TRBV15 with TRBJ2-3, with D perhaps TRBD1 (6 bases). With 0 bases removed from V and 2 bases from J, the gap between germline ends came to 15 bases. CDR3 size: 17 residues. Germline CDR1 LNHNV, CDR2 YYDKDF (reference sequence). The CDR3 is CATSRDQGPAYTDTQYF. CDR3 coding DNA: TGTGCCACCAGCAGAGATCAGGGGCCAGCCTACACAGATACGCAGTATTTT.

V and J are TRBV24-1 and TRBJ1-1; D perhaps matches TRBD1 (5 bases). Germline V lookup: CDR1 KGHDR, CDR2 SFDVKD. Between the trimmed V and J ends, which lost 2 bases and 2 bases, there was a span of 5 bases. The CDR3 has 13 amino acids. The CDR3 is CATSDWTNTEAFF. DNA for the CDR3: TGTGCCACCAGTGATTGGACAAACACTGAAGCTTTCTTT.

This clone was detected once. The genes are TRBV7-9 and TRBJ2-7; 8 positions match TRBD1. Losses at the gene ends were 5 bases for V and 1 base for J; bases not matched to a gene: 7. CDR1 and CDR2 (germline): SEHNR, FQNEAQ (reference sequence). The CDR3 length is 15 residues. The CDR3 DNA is TGTGCCAGCAGCCCGCCGAGGGACAGGTCCTACGAGCAGTACTTC. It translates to CASSPPRDRSYEQYF. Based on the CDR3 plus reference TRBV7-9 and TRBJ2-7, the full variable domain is DTGVSQNPRHKITKRGQNVTFRCDPISEHNRLYWYRQTLGQGPEFLTYFQNEAQLEKSRLLSDRFSAERPKGSFSTLEIQRTEQGDSAMYLCASSPPRDRSYEQYFGPGTRLTVT.

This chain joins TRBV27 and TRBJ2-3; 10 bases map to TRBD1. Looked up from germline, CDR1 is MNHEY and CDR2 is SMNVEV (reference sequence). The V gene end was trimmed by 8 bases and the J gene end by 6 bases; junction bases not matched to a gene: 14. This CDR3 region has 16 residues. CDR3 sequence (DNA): TGTGCCAGCGGGAACCGCCCGGGACAGGGGACCGATACGCAGTATTTT. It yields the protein CASGNRPGQGTDTQYF.

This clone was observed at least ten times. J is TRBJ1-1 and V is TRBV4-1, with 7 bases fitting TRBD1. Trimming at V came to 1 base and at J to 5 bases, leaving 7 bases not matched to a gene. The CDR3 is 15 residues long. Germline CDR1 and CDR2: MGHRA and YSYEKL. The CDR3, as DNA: TGCGCCAGCAGCCAAGCGGTTACAGGGGTAACTGAAGCTTTCTTT. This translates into CASSQAVTGVTEAFF.

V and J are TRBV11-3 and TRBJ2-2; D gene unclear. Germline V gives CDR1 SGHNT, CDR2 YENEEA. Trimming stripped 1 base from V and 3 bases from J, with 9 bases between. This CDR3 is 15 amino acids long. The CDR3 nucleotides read TGTGCCAGCAGCTTAGGGCCCCCTGACACCGGGGAGCTGTTTTTT. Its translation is CASSLGPPDTGELFF.

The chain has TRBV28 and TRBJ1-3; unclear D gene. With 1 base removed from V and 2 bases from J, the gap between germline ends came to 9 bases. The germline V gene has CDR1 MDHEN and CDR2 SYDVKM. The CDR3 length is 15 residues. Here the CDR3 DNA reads TGTGCCAGCAGTTTATTTCCAGGCACTGGAAACACCATATATTTT. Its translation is CASSLFPGTGNTIYF.

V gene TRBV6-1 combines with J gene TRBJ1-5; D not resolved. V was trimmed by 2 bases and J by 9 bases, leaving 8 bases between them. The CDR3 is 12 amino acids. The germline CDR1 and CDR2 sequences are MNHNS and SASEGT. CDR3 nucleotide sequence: TGTGCCAGCAGTGAACCCCTTCGGCCCCAGCATTTT. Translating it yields CASSEPLRPQHF.

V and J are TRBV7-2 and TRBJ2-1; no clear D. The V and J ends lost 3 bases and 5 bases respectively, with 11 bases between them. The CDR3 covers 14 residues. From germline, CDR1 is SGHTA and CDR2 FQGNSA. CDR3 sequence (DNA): TGTGCCAGCAGCTTGGGCCAGAAGAACAATGAGCAGTTCTTC. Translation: CASSLGQKNNEQFF. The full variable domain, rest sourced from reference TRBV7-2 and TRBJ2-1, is GAGVSQSPSNKVTEKGKDVELRCDPISGHTALYWYRQSLGQGLEFLIYFQGNSAPDKSGLPSDRFSAERTGGSVSTLTIQRTQQEDSAVYLCASSLGQKNNEQFFGPGTRLTVL.

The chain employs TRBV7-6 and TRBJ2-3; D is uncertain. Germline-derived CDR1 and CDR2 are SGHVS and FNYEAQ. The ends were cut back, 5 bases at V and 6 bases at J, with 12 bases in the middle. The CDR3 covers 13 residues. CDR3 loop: CASSPAGRDTQYF. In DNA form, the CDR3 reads TGTGCCAGCAGCCCAGCAGGCCGGGATACGCAGTATTTT.

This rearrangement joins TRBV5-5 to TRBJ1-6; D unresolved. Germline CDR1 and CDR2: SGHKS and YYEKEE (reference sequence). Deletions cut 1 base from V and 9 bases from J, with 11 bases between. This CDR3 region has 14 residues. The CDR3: CASSLLPGGSPLHF. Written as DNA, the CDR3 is TGTGCCAGCAGCTTGTTGCCGGGAGGTTCACCCCTCCACTTT.

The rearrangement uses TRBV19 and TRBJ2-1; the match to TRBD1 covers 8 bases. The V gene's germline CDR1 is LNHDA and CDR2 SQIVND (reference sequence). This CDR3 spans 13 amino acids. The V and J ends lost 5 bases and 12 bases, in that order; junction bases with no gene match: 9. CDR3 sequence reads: CASSSFHTGGQFF. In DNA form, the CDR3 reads TGTGCCAGTAGTTCTTTCCATACAGGGGGGCAGTTCTTC.

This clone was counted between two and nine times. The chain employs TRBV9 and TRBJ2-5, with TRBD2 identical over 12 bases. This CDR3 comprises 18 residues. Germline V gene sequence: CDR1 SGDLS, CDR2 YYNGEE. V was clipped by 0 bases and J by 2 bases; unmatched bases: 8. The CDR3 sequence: CASSVGLLAGGGQETQYF. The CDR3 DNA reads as TGTGCCAGCAGCGTAGGCTTGCTAGCGGGAGGGGGTCAAGAGACCCAGTACTTC.